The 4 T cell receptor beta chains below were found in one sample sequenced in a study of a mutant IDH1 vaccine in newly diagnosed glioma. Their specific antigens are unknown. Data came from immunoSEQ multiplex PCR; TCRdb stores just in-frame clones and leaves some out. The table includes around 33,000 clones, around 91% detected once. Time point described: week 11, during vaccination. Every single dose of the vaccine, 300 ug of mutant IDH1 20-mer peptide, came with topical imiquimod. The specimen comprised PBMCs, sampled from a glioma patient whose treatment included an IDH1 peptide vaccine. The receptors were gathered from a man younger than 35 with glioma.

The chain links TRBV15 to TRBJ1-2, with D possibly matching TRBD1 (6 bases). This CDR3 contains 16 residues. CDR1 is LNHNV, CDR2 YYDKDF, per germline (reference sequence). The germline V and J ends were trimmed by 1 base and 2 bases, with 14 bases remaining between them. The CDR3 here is CATSRGSGTTNYGYTF. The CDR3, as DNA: TGTGCCACCAGCAGAGGCTCCGGGACAACAAACTATGGCTACACCTTC.

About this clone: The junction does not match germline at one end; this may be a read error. In nucleotides, the CDR3 is TGTGCCAGCAGCGAATTCGGGACAGGACGAGGCTACACCTTC. Its translation: CASSEFGTGRGYTF. The V call is TRBV25-1, the J call TRBJ1-2, with 8 bases identical to TRBD1. Germline V gives CDR1 MGHDK, CDR2 SYGVNS. This CDR3 spans 14 amino acids.

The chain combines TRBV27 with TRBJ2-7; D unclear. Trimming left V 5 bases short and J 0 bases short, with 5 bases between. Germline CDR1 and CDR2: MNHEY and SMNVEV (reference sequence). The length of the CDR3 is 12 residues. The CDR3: CASSPNSYEQYF. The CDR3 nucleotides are TGTGCCAGCAGTCCCAACTCCTACGAGCAGTACTTC.

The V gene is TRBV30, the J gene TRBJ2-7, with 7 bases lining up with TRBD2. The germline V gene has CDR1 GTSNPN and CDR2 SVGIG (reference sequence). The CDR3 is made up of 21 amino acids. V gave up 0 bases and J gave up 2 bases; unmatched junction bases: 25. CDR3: CAWSVTVPRPSGPRGAYEQYF. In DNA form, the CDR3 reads TGTGCCTGGAGTGTTACAGTGCCCCGGCCTAGCGGTCCCCGGGGGGCCTACGAGCAGTACTTC.